This T cell receptor (beta chain) was recorded in a study of Ad26.COV2.S vaccination and SARS-CoV-2 variants. This CDR3 region has 14 residues. The ends were cut back, 4 bases at V and 3 bases at J, with 12 bases in the middle. CDR1 is SGHDT and CDR2 is YYEEEE in the germline V gene. Regarding the study as a whole: Spike-specific TCR breadth was greater in vaccine than placebo recipients. Total T cell responses were possibly underestimated by TCR breadth and depth analyses.

Specified treatment: around 19 received Ad26.COV2.S at low or high dose, single or two shots; 5 received placebo; per-sample allocation not given. Collection of the samples took place on day 63 after the first injection of vaccine or placebo. An Ad26 vector was used to express Wuhan-strain SARS-CoV-2 spike as the vaccine. Worth noting for this clone: Its cognate antigen is unknown.

This table comes from immunoSEQ multiplex PCR, and its TCRdb copy is limited to in-frame clones, with some not included. The repertoire holds just over 350,000 clones, with more than 75% as singletons. This clonotype was sampled from a person aged 18-65 years who received the Ad26.COV2.S COVID-19 vaccine or a placebo. Sequenced material: peripheral blood, taken in a trial of Ad26.COV2.S vaccine versus placebo. The chain has TRBV5-6 and TRBJ2-3; D call uncertain. Here the CDR3 reads CASSSVQWTDTQYF. CDR3 coding DNA: TGTGCCAGCAGCAGCGTTCAGTGGACAGATACGCAGTATTTT.